This TCR beta chain was captured in a study of blood T cell repertoires in COVID-19. Profiled with immunoSEQ multiplex PCR; TCRdb holds only in-frame clones, not every one. The sample comprises 85,000 to 100,000 clones, around 88% of which are singletons, and 2.1% rests with the top ten. The Seattle patients, enrolled during active infection, were followed longitudinally. Germline V gene lookup returns CDR1 KGHSH and CDR2 LQKENI. The V segment lost 3 bases and the J segment 7 bases; nucleotides outside the gene matches: 9. The CDR3 spans 14 residues. Sample: peripheral blood. This sequence originates from a man in his forties or fifties with COVID-19, enrolled during active disease. The rearrangement joins TRBV18 to TRBJ2-7; 7 bases agree with TRBD2. The DNA for the CDR3 is TGTGCCAGCTCACCGGGAGGGAAGCAAGGGGAGCAGTACTTC. The encoded protein is CASSPGGKQGEQYF.